This entry lists 18 T cell receptor beta chains sequenced from one sample in a study of shared clonotypes between healthy human individuals (TCRdb year 2020). CD8 naive samples were obtained by positive selection for CCR7 among CD45RO-negative cells, yielding a CD45RA+CCR7+ population from which TemRA cells were excluded. Library preparation used the immunoSEQ multiplex PCR assay. Held by TCRdb, this immuneACCESS table contains in-frame sequences only and omits some clones. Under half of the omission traces to an unresolved V gene where checked; the cause of the rest is unknown. In this sample the table shows under 1 million clones, 80% to 95% of which occur a single time. Of the sample, 20% to 30% falls within the top ten clones. Sequenced sample: naive CD8+ T cells sorted from blood. The cell subset or site label of this sample denotes: CD45RA+CCR7+. These receptors were collected from a man aged 25-45 years in good health.

This clone came up once. This chain links TRBV7-8 with TRBJ2-2; D might be TRBD2 (5 bases). V was shortened by 1 base and J by 0 bases, with 6 bases between the two germline ends. The CDR3 runs 15 residues. CDR1 is SGHVS and CDR2 is FQNEAQ in the germline V gene. As DNA, the CDR3 is TGTGCCAGCAGCTTAGGAGCGGCGAACACCGGGGAGCTGTTTTTT. Its translation is CASSLGAANTGELFF.

The chain combines TRBV19 with TRBJ1-1; no firm D call. CDR3 length: 13 amino acids. The V end was cut by 5 bases, the J end by 3 bases, with 10 bases between. Per germline, CDR1 LNHDA and CDR2 SQIVND (reference sequence). CDR3 loop: CASSAAAHTEAFF. CDR3 sequence (DNA): TGTGCCAGTAGTGCGGCAGCCCACACTGAAGCTTTCTTT.

The chain carries TRBV29-1 and TRBJ2-1; D is perhaps TRBD2 (5 bases). The germline CDR1 and CDR2 sequences are SQVTM and ANQGSEA. The V and J ends lost 7 bases and 8 bases respectively, with 18 bases between them. The CDR3 is made up of 13 amino acids. The CDR3 is CSALGLPIHEQFF. Written as DNA, the CDR3 is TGCAGCGCCCTAGGACTGCCGATCCATGAGCAGTTCTTC.

The V and J genes are TRBV11-2 and TRBJ2-7; 10 bases fit TRBD1. There are 18 residues in the CDR3. Per the germline V gene, CDR1 is SGHAT and CDR2 is FQNNGV. V dropped 1 base and J dropped 3; count of bases not matched to a gene: 12. The CDR3 is CASSLVGIWDRGYYEQYF. Here the CDR3 DNA reads TGTGCCAGCAGCTTAGTCGGGATTTGGGACAGGGGTTACTACGAGCAGTACTTC.

This clone has just a few counts. Other DNA sequences in the sample encode the same CDR3. The rearrangement uses TRBV2 and TRBJ2-1; D not resolved. Per the germline V gene, CDR1 is SNHLY and CDR2 is FYNNEI. V gave up 4 bases and J gave up 5 bases, with 6 bases separating them. The CDR3 sequence is 12 residues long. The CDR3 loop is CASSVGDNEQFF. Here the CDR3 DNA reads TGTGCCAGCAGTGTTGGAGACAATGAGCAGTTCTTC.

V gene TRBV25-1 combines with J gene TRBJ1-1, with TRBD1 matching over 9 bases. Germline-derived CDR1 and CDR2 are MGHDK and SYGVNS. This CDR3 has 13 residues. The V and J ends lost 8 bases and 2 bases, in that order; junction bases with no gene match: 3. The CDR3 DNA follows: TGTGCCAGCGGGGGACAGGGAAACACTGAAGCTTTCTTT. Its translation is CASGGQGNTEAFF. Based on the CDR3 plus reference TRBV25-1 and TRBJ1-1, the full variable domain is EADIYQTPRYLVIGTGKKITLECSQTMGHDKMYWYQQDPGMELHLIHYSYGVNSTEKGDLSSESTVSRIRTEHFPLTLESARPSHTSQYLCASGGQGNTEAFFGQGTRLTVV.

The J gene is TRBJ2-7, the V gene TRBV11-2; D possibly corresponds to TRBD2 (6 bases). V was cut by 1 base and J by 2 bases, with 12 bases left in between. This CDR3 has 15 residues. In germline, CDR1 is SGHAT, CDR2 FQNNGV. CDR3 bases: TGTGCCAGCAGCTTAGCTGGGGGGTCTGCCTACGAGCAGTACTTC. This encodes CASSLAGGSAYEQYF.

The J gene is TRBJ2-5, the V gene TRBV18; 8 nucleotides line up with TRBD1. V gave up 3 bases and J gave up 2 bases; unmatched junction bases: 5. The CDR3 consists of 15 residues. Germline CDR1 KGHSH, CDR2 LQKENI. CDR3 sequence: CASSPGHRGQETQYF. The DNA of the CDR3 is TGTGCCAGCTCACCTGGTCACAGGGGGCAAGAGACCCAGTACTTC.

The genes are TRBV7-9 and TRBJ1-4; 7 nucleotides agree with TRBD1. The CDR3 has 16 residues. CDR1 SEHNR and CDR2 FQNEAQ come from the germline V gene (reference sequence). J gave up 3 bases and V 5 bases, and 9 bases lay outside the gene matches. The CDR3 reads CASSPQGGAPNEKLFF. The CDR3 nucleotides are TGTGCCAGCAGCCCCCAGGGGGGCGCGCCTAATGAAAAACTGTTTTTT.

This clone occurred a few times. In nucleotides, the CDR3 is TGTGCCAGCAGTCGCCCGGACAGGGCCAATCAGCCCCAGCATTTT. Its translation is CASSRPDRANQPQHF. The rearrangement links TRBV28 to TRBJ1-5, with TRBD1 identical over 8 bases. Germline assignment: CDR1 MDHEN and CDR2 SYDVKM. The V and J ends lost 5 bases and 3 bases, in that order; junction bases with no gene match: 6. The CDR3 has 15 amino acids.

The CDR3 reads CASSYQGFYEQFF. The CDR3 DNA reads TGTGCCAGCAGTTACCAGGGTTTCTATGAGCAGTTCTTC. The rearrangement uses TRBV6-5 and TRBJ2-1, with a weak D call TRBD1 (5 bases). V lost 2 bases to trimming and J lost 8 bases, with 10 bases between them. This CDR3 spans 13 amino acids. Germline V lookup: CDR1 MNHEY, CDR2 SVGAGI.

This chain links TRBV5-6 with TRBJ2-7; 9 bases fit TRBD1. The trim removed 10 bases at V and 1 base at J, leaving 9 bases unmatched. This CDR3 is built from 14 residues. Germline assignment: CDR1 SGHDT and CDR2 YYEEEE. The CDR3 loop reads CAGSMGQGSYEQYF. DNA for the CDR3: TGTGCCGGTTCCATGGGACAGGGTTCCTACGAGCAGTACTTC. Full variable domain (rest looked up from reference TRBV5-6 and TRBJ2-7): DAGVTQSPTHLIKTRGQQVTLRCSPKSGHDTVSWYQQALGQGPQFIFQYYEEEERQRGNFPDRFSGHQFPNYSSELNVNALLLGDSALYLCAGSMGQGSYEQYFGPGTRLTVT.

The chain links TRBV7-9 to TRBJ2-7; 9 nucleotides line up with TRBD2. Germline CDR1 SEHNR, CDR2 FQNEAQ (reference sequence). The CDR3 totals 16 residues. The V and J ends lost 4 bases and 4 bases, in that order; junction bases with no gene match: 11. CDR3 amino acids: CASSWADSGSGYEQYF. CDR3 bases: TGTGCCAGCAGCTGGGCTGATAGCGGGAGTGGGTACGAGCAGTACTTC.

The genes are TRBV25-1 and TRBJ1-1; D possibly corresponds to TRBD1 (5 bases). V shed 2 bases and J shed 3 bases, with 7 bases lying between them. Germline CDR1 MGHDK, CDR2 SYGVNS. The CDR3 has 13 residues. The DNA of the CDR3 is TGTGCCAGCAGTGAAGGGGGGTACACTGAAGCTTTCTTT. Its protein is CASSEGGYTEAFF.

The J gene is TRBJ2-1, the V gene TRBV30; 9 positions agree with TRBD2. V shed 4 bases and J 6 bases; nucleotides not matched to a gene: 7. This CDR3 is built from 14 residues. Germline CDR1 reads GTSNPN; CDR2 reads SVGIG (reference sequence). The CDR3 DNA sequence: TGTGCCTGGACAGCACTAGCGGGCTTCAATGAGCAGTTCTTC. This gives the protein CAWTALAGFNEQFF.

The V and J genes are TRBV4-3 and TRBJ2-1; D is undetermined. Germline values: CDR1 LGHNA, CDR2 YSLEER. This CDR3 spans 12 amino acids. V lost 0 bases, J lost 7 bases, and 4 bases lay in between. The CDR3, as DNA: TGCGCCAGCAGCCAAGAGAAGAATGAGCAGTTCTTC. It yields the protein CASSQEKNEQFF.

This sequence joins TRBV10-3 and TRBJ2-5; D is perhaps TRBD1 (7 bases). Trimming took 3 bases from V and 5 from J, leaving 13 bases between them. The CDR3 totals 14 residues. Germline V gene data show CDR1 as ENHRY and CDR2 as SYGVKD. CDR3 nucleotides: TGTGCCATCAGTGAAGGAGGGGGCGGGGAGACCCAGTACTTC. Amino acids: CAISEGGGGETQYF.

The V and J genes are TRBV5-1 and TRBJ1-1; a weak D match, TRBD1 (6 bases). Trimming cost V 5 bases and J 0 bases, with 11 bases left between them. Germline V lookup: CDR1 SGHRS, CDR2 YFSETQ. This CDR3 is 14 amino acids long. CDR3 sequence (DNA): TGCGCCAGCAGTCAGACAGGAATGAACACTGAAGCTTTCTTT. Translating gives CASSQTGMNTEAFF.